This is a list of T cell receptor beta chains from one sample in a study of T cell repertoires in cytomegalovirus infection. Their specific antigens are unknown. TCRdb re-analysed the reads in MiXCR, keeping a single row per CDR3 protein. The table has just under 500,000 distinct CDR3 sequences, roughly a third seen once. The sample in question was cultured PBMCs, obtained from culture after CMV antigen stimulation. The receptors stem from a human donor in good health (CMV status not recorded). Some clones in this sample may be carry-over from other donors' samples. Each CDR3 is given without its conserved first and last residue. Rows may omit the clone size; those that give it use once, few, many or a size class.

j_gene,abundance,v_gene,CDR3aa
TRBJ2-4,few,TRBV12-3/TRBV12-4,ASSSTGRDIQY
TRBJ2-5,many,TRBV7-2,ASSMGGEGPQY
TRBJ1-2,-,TRBV27,ASSLRSGLRGYT
TRBJ1-2,-,TRBV5-5,ASSHRVDYGYT
TRBJ2-7,-,TRBV28,ASSLGTSVGDEQY
TRBJ2-7,once,TRBV10-3,AISGTASYEQY
TRBJ2-1,few,TRBV4-3,ASSQDSLAATYNEQF
TRBJ2-6,-,TRBV4-2,ASSLREGSGANVLT
TRBJ2-3,-,TRBV19,ASTALLVTHTDTQY
TRBJ1-5,-,TRBV9,ASSVEGRGDQPQH
TRBJ2-1,few,TRBV10-1,ASSRVAGGSYNEQF
TRBJ2-1,-,TRBV9,ASSEIGLREQF
TRBJ2-1,-,TRBV7-2,ASSRTKNEQF
TRBJ1-2,-,TRBV11-2,ASSLRPGGETGYT
TRBJ2-5,many,TRBV7-8,ASSFGGRGRAETQY
TRBJ1-3,-,TRBV6-1,ASSLFPTEDSGNTIY
TRBJ1-1,-,TRBV7-6,ASSLRENSEAC
TRBJ1-2,few,TRBV29-1,SVAGRLESNYGYT
TRBJ2-2,-,TRBV19,ASSPWTSGSTGELF
TRBJ2-1,-,TRBV6-5,ASSSDRALNNEQF
TRBJ2-5,few,TRBV12-3/TRBV12-4,ASSAGRQIQETQY
TRBJ1-1,-,TRBV3-1,ASSQDLAGNTEAF
TRBJ2-1,-,TRBV12-3/TRBV12-4,ASSWSRDNEQF
TRBJ1-1,-,TRBV7-9,ASSQDGDGAEAF
TRBJ2-3,-,TRBV7-2,ASSPWASGTDTQY
TRBJ2-3,many,TRBV7-6,ASSPWTSGDLTDTQY
TRBJ2-4,-,TRBV18,ASSPRTGEHIQY
TRBJ1-4,-,TRBV7-9,ASSLAAAGDGYNEKLF